Following are 10 T cell receptor beta chains from one sample sequenced in a study of blood T cell repertoires in COVID-19. Using immunoSEQ multiplex PCR, the repertoire was profiled, and TCRdb retains in-frame clones only, with some absent. The sample has 200,000 to 250,000 clones, 80% to 90% seen once; the top ten hold around 0.98%. The sample was peripheral blood. The receptors originated from a man aged 35-49 years with acute or convalescent COVID-19.

This rearrangement joins TRBV19 to TRBJ2-1; a possible D gene is TRBD1 (5 bases). The CDR3 spans 15 residues. Trimming took 3 bases from V and 4 from J, leaving 13 bases between them. Germline loops: CDR1 LNHDA, CDR2 SQIVND (reference sequence). The chain's CDR3 is CASSISGWVYNEQFF. The CDR3 DNA sequence: TGTGCCAGTAGTATTTCAGGGTGGGTTTACAATGAGCAGTTCTTC.

This clone was counted a single time. V usage is TRBV16 and J usage is TRBJ2-7, with 10 nucleotides matching TRBD1. Germline V lookup: CDR1 KGHSY, CDR2 FQNENV. With V trimmed by 4 bases and J by 5 bases, 11 bases remained unmatched. The CDR3 totals 16 residues. CDR3 in amino acids: CASSPTLGTGVHEQYF. The DNA for the CDR3 is TGTGCCAGCAGCCCCACCCTCGGGACAGGGGTACACGAGCAGTACTTC.

This chain links TRBV6-5 with TRBJ1-1; tentative D call: TRBD1 (6 bases). The CDR3 totals 15 residues. Per germline, CDR1 MNHEY and CDR2 SVGAGI. The V and J ends lost 5 bases and 11 bases respectively, with 24 bases between them. For the CDR3, the DNA is TGTGCCAGCAGTCCCTGGCAGGGGTCTAGAGAGAATGCTTTCTTT. This encodes CASSPWQGSRENAFF.

The chain is built from TRBV11-2 and TRBJ2-1, with D possibly TRBD2 on 5 matching bases. Trimming took 1 base from V and 7 from J, leaving 8 bases between them. This CDR3 spans 13 amino acids. Germline CDR1 reads SGHAT; CDR2 reads FQNNGV. CDR3 residues: CASSLGTGNEQFF. The CDR3 region has the DNA TGTGCCAGCAGCTTAGGGACGGGAAATGAGCAGTTCTTC.

A remark on this clone: The same CDR3 can be traced to other DNA sequences in this sample. This chain joins TRBV3-1 (or the pseudogene TRBV3-2) and TRBJ2-7; D possibly corresponds to TRBD1 (5 bases). Germline CDR1 is LGHDT and CDR2 is YNNKEL (reference sequence). The CDR3 extends over 16 amino acids. Trimming took off 1 base at V and 3 bases at J, with 16 bases between the two ends. In nucleotides, the CDR3 is TGTGCCAGCAGCCAAGGTGAGTTGGCAGGGTACTACGAGCAGTACTTC. It codes for CASSQGELAGYYEQYF.

This chain connects TRBV13 to TRBJ2-1, with TRBD2 as a possible D gene (5 bases). V was trimmed by 4 bases and J by 3 bases, leaving 10 bases between them. Germline CDR1 is PRHDT and CDR2 is FYEKMQ (reference sequence). This CDR3 contains 14 residues. The CDR3 nucleotides are TGTGCCAGCAGCTACCCGGGGTTCTACAATGAGCAGTTCTTC. Amino acids: CASSYPGFYNEQFF.

In its sample, this clone was seen a few times. The J gene is TRBJ1-1, the V gene TRBV9; D ambiguous. V lost 2 bases and J 0 bases, leaving 8 bases between the germline ends. This CDR3 has 14 residues. Germline values: CDR1 SGDLS, CDR2 YYNGEE. CDR3 coding DNA: TGTGCCAGCAGCGTCGAGGGATTGAACACTGAAGCTTTCTTT. Protein product: CASSVEGLNTEAFF.

The CDR3 sequence is CASTGLTDTQYF. As DNA, the CDR3 is TGTGCCAGCACCGGGTTAACAGATACGCAGTATTTT. The chain has TRBV2 and TRBJ2-3; D ambiguous. Trimming took off 7 bases at V and 3 bases at J, with 8 bases between the two ends. The CDR3 covers 12 residues. In germline, CDR1 is SNHLY, CDR2 FYNNEI.

The chain combines TRBV11-2 with TRBJ1-3, with D unresolved. The CDR3 length is 15 residues. Germline loops: CDR1 SGHAT, CDR2 FQNNGV. Between the trimmed V and J ends, which lost 5 bases and 0 bases, there was a span of 11 bases. The CDR3 sequence: CASSLPSGSGNTIYF. The DNA of the CDR3 is TGTGCCAGCAGCCTCCCCTCGGGCTCTGGAAACACCATATATTTT.

The V gene is TRBV11-3, the J gene TRBJ2-2; D not resolved. Trimming took off 5 bases at V and 1 base at J, with 2 bases between the two ends. The CDR3 runs to 12 residues. CDR1 is SGHNT and CDR2 is YENEEA in the germline V gene. The CDR3 loop is CASSQNTGELFF. CDR3 sequence (DNA): TGTGCCAGCAGCCAGAACACCGGGGAGCTGTTTTTT.